This T cell receptor (beta chain) derives from a study of Ad26.COV2.S vaccination and SARS-CoV-2 variants. On the study more broadly: The vaccine Ad26.COV2.S was put into the muscle once, or twice with 56 days between.

Trimming removed 5 bases at V and 1 base at J, with 11 bases between. The CDR3 length is 14 residues. Per the germline V gene, CDR1 is LNHNV and CDR2 is YYDKDF (reference sequence). Concerning this clone itself: Its specificity is not known.

Findings and caveats of the study: Vaccine recipients posted higher spike-specific TCR breadth than their placebo counterparts. Breadth, reportedly substantial, characterized the spike-specific CD8+ and CD4+ T cell responses after vaccination.

Treatment meaning: approximately 18 received Ad26.COV2.S at low or high dose, single or two shots; about five received placebo; per-sample allocation not given. Repertoires come from day 63 after the first vaccine or placebo injection. As its vector, the vaccine had Ad26, which expressed Wuhan-strain SARS-CoV-2 spike. Method: immunoSEQ multiplex PCR; TCRdb's copy keeps in-frame clones and lacks some. The data show 300,000 to 350,000 clones, with roughly 90% seen just once and approximately 5.8% held by the top ten. The material sequenced was peripheral blood, taken in a trial of Ad26.COV2.S vaccine versus placebo. This chain joins TRBV15 and TRBJ1-1, with D perhaps matching TRBD1 (5 bases). The receptor's source is a person aged 18 to 59 who received the Ad26.COV2.S COVID-19 vaccine or a placebo. The chain's CDR3 is CATSQGYPNTEAFF. CDR3 DNA sequence: TGTGCCACCAGCCAGGGATACCCGAACACTGAAGCTTTCTTT. Together with reference TRBV15 and TRBJ1-1, the CDR3 gives the full variable domain: DAMVIQNPRYQVTQFGKPVTLSCSQTLNHNVMYWYQQKSSQAPKLLFHYYDKDFNNEADTPDNFQSRRPNTSFCFLDIRSPGLGDTAMYLCATSQGYPNTEAFFGQGTRLTVV.